The 10 T cell receptor beta chains below all came from one sample that was sequenced in a study of CD8+CD57+ T cells in acquired aplastic anemia. Genomic DNA templated the TCR beta VDJ and CDR3 profiling. TCRdb redid the calling of the reads with MiXCR, one entry per CDR3 protein. The sample holds 75,000 to 80,000 distinct CDR3 sequences, just over 70% seen once. Flow cytometry had shown expanded CD8+CD57+ cells in the patients chosen for sequencing. Sequenced sample: sorted CD4+, CD8+, or CD8+CD57+ T cells (not recorded which) from PBMCs. These receptors all come from a human donor with aplastic anemia.

The genes are TRBV29-1 and TRBJ2-7, with D possibly matching TRBD2 (6 bases). Trimming took 4 bases from V and 4 from J, leaving 11 bases between them. CDR3 length: 12 amino acids. Germline V gene data show CDR1 as SQVTM and CDR2 as ANQGSEA. CDR3 nucleotides: TGCAGCGTTGGCGCGGGACCGTACGAGCAGTACTTC. Amino acids: CSVGAGPYEQYF.

V and J are TRBV2 and TRBJ2-7; possibly TRBD2 for D (5 bases). Trimming took 8 bases from V and 6 from J, leaving 20 bases between them. Germline CDR1 and CDR2: SNHLY and FYNNEI. The CDR3 extends over 14 amino acids. This CDR3 reads CASGRRAPSIEQYF. For the CDR3, the DNA is TGTGCCAGCGGACGGCGGGCCCCGTCGATCGAGCAGTACTTC. Complete variable domain (other parts from reference TRBV2 and TRBJ2-7): EPEVTQTPSHQVTQMGQEVILRCVPISNHLYFYWYRQILGQKVEFLVSFYNNEISEKSEIFDDQFSVERPDGSNFTLKIRSTKLEDSAMYFCASGRRAPSIEQYFGPGTRLTVT.

This clonotype was detected a few times. The chain uses TRBV10-3 and TRBJ2-3; D might be TRBD1 or TRBD2, each matching 5 bases. From germline, CDR1 is ENHRY and CDR2 SYGVKD. Deletions cut 10 bases from V and 6 bases from J, with 17 bases between. CDR3 length equals 13 residues. The CDR3 reads CATLGHPMDTQYF. CDR3 nucleotides: TGTGCCACACTAGGACACCCAATGGATACGCAGTATTTT.

The chain has TRBV18 and TRBJ2-7; TRBD1 is a possible D gene (5 bases). The V end was cut by 3 bases, the J end by 2 bases, with 11 bases between. From germline, CDR1 is KGHSH and CDR2 LQKENI. The CDR3 is 14 residues long. In nucleotides, the CDR3 is TGTGCCAGCTCACCCAAGGGGCAGGCCTACGAGCAGTACTTC. This gives the protein CASSPKGQAYEQYF. Variable domain in full (rest from reference TRBV18 and TRBJ2-7): NAGVMQNPRHLVRRRGQEARLRCSPMKGHSHVYWYRQLPEEGLKFMVYLQKENIIDESGMPKERFSAEFPKEGPSILRIQQVVRGDSAAYFCASSPKGQAYEQYFGPGTRLTVT.

The V gene is TRBV7-9, the J gene TRBJ2-7; D could derive from TRBD1 or TRBD2 (5 bases each). The CDR3 covers 15 residues. The germline V and J ends were trimmed by 5 bases and 0 bases, with 14 bases remaining between them. The germline V gene has CDR1 SEHNR and CDR2 FQNEAQ (reference sequence). The CDR3, as DNA: TGTGCCAGCAGCCCGGGACCGAGGAGCTCCTACGAGCAGTACTTC. Translated: CASSPGPRSSYEQYF.

The rearrangement links TRBV6-4 to TRBJ2-3; the D call may be TRBD1 or TRBD2 (7 bases each). The CDR3 is 13 amino acids. Trimming left V 9 bases short and J 5 bases short, with 15 bases between. From germline, CDR1 is MRHNA and CDR2 SNTAGT. CDR3 amino acids: CASSGGAKDTQYF. CDR3 in DNA: TGTGCCAGTTCAGGGGGGGCCAAAGATACGCAGTATTTT.

This chain connects TRBV20-1 to TRBJ2-5; D is unclear. Trimming cost V 3 bases and J 1 base, with 9 bases left between them. Germline CDR1 reads DFQATT; CDR2 reads SNEGSKA (reference sequence). The CDR3 has 13 amino acids. The CDR3 loop is CSASGLGQETQYF. The CDR3, as DNA: TGCAGTGCTAGCGGCCTGGGCCAAGAGACCCAGTACTTC.

V usage is TRBV7-9 and J usage is TRBJ1-1, with a possible D match to TRBD1 (6 bases). The length of the CDR3 is 13 residues. Germline CDR1 and CDR2: SEHNR and FQNEAQ (reference sequence). V was trimmed by 10 bases and J by 1 base, leaving 13 bases between them. The CDR3 loop is CATTPGQNTEAFF. DNA for the CDR3: TGTGCCACCACACCGGGACAGAACACTGAAGCTTTCTTT.

This clonotype was counted once. The chain joins TRBV5-5 to TRBJ2-7, with no clear D. The germline V gene encodes CDR1 SGHKS and CDR2 YYEKEE (reference sequence). V lost 4 bases and J lost 1, with 12 bases in between. The CDR3 loop spans 14 amino acids. In DNA form, the CDR3 reads TGTGCCAGCAGCCAAAATGATTGGTCCTACGAGCAGTACTTC. Its translation: CASSQNDWSYEQYF.

Points on this clonotype: Possible read error: a much larger clone is one base away. The chain links TRBV11-1 to TRBJ2-4; weak D call: TRBD2 (7 bases). The V end lost 4 bases, the J end lost 8 bases, and 18 bases lay between the germline ends. The CDR3 extends over 15 amino acids. Germline CDR1 reads SGHAT; CDR2 reads FQDESV (reference sequence). CDR3 in DNA: TGTGCCAGCAGCTACCCTCGGGGGGCAAGTGACATTCAGTACTTC. It encodes CASSYPRGASDIQYF.